A selection of T cell receptor beta chains follows, all from one sample in a study of blood T cell repertoires in COVID-19. Clones were read by immunoSEQ multiplex PCR, and TCRdb kept only the in-frame ones, dropping some. The profile shows about 230,000 clones, approximately 88% of them singletons. Material for sequencing was PBMCs or T cells enriched from blood (not recorded which). All receptors derive from a woman aged 35 to 49 with acute COVID-19. Each CDR3 is given with its conserved first and last residue. Fields, in order: D gene, J gene, V gene, clone size, CDR3 protein, CDR3 DNA. The D gene is left open where the match is weak. Clone size, where shown, is once, few, many, or a class for clones that have expanded.

D: TRBD1; J: TRBJ1-3; V: TRBV19; size: -; CDR3: CASSIEQGVGNTIYF; DNA: TGTGCCAGTAGTATAGAACAGGGGGTTGGAAACACCATATATTTT
D: TRBD1; J: TRBJ1-2; V: TRBV7-2; size: -; CDR3: CASSLGDRGYGYTF; DNA: TGTGCCAGCAGCTTAGGGGACAGGGGCTATGGCTACACCTTC
D: TRBD1; J: TRBJ2-1; V: TRBV5-4; size: -; CDR3: CASRTQGASNEQFF; DNA: TGTGCCAGCAGGACACAGGGGGCCAGCAATGAGCAGTTCTTC
D: TRBD1; J: TRBJ1-3; V: TRBV24-1; size: -; CDR3: CATTDRAGNTIYF; DNA: TGTGCCACCACGGACAGGGCTGGAAACACCATATATTTT
D: TRBD1; J: TRBJ1-3; V: TRBV4-1; size: -; CDR3: CASSQDGLRGRGNTIYF; DNA: TGCGCCAGCAGCCAAGATGGCCTCAGGGGGAGGGGAAACACCATATATTTT
D: -; J: TRBJ1-6; V: TRBV10-3; size: -; CDR3: CAISESAGVGNSPLHF; DNA: TGTGCCATCAGTGAGTCGGCAGGGGTCGGGAATTCACCCCTCCACTTT
D: -; J: TRBJ1-2; V: TRBV7-2; size: once; CDR3: CASSQRQSTNYGYTF; DNA: TGTGCCAGCAGCCAAAGACAGTCTACTAACTATGGCTACACCTTC
D: -; J: TRBJ1-6; V: TRBV11-2; size: -; CDR3: CASSPLGSVARGPLHF; DNA: TGTGCCAGCAGCCCCCTCGGGTCCGTTGCACGTGGACCCCTCCACTTT
D: TRBD1; J: TRBJ2-5; V: TRBV29-1; size: once; CDR3: CSVEGDREETQYF; DNA: TGCAGCGTTGAAGGCGACAGGGAAGAGACCCAGTACTTC
D: -; J: TRBJ2-1; V: TRBV9; size: -; CDR3: CASSVSSEVRGYNEQFF; DNA: TGTGCCAGCAGCGTGTCCTCGGAGGTGCGTGGCTACAATGAGCAGTTCTTC
D: -; J: TRBJ1-1; V: TRBV10-3; size: -; CDR3: CAISENLSAEAFF; DNA: TGTGCCATCAGTGAGAATCTCTCGGCTGAAGCTTTCTTT
D: TRBD1; J: TRBJ1-4; V: TRBV11-2; size: -; CDR3: CASSLEVGSGQVDEKLFF; DNA: TGTGCCAGCAGCTTAGAAGTGGGATCGGGACAGGTTGATGAAAAACTGTTTTTT
D: TRBD1; J: TRBJ2-2; V: TRBV7-2; size: once; CDR3: CASSSDRGRGELFF; DNA: TGTGCCAGCAGCTCGGACAGGGGGCGCGGGGAGCTGTTTTTT
D: TRBD1; J: TRBJ1-6; V: TRBV11-2; size: -; CDR3: CASSLGTGLNSPLHF; DNA: TGTGCCAGCAGCTTAGGGACAGGACTTAATTCACCCCTCCACTTT
D: -; J: TRBJ2-2; V: TRBV7-6; size: -; CDR3: CASSLGLDVGELFF; DNA: TGTGCCAGCAGCTTAGGGCTAGATGTTGGGGAGCTGTTTTTT
D: TRBD1; J: TRBJ2-3; V: TRBV7-9; size: -; CDR3: CASSLTGYTDTQYF; DNA: TGTGCCAGCAGCTTGACAGGGTACACAGATACGCAGTATTTT
D: TRBD1; J: TRBJ1-2; V: TRBV15; size: -; CDR3: CATSSRGTGGADYGYTF; DNA: TGTGCCACCAGCTCCCGAGGGACAGGGGGCGCGGACTATGGCTACACCTTC
D: -; J: TRBJ2-3; V: TRBV30; size: -; CDR3: CAWSRRIRSSTDTQYF; DNA: TGTGCCTGGAGCCGTAGAATCCGAAGTAGCACAGATACGCAGTATTTT
D: -; J: TRBJ1-2; V: TRBV6-5; size: -; CDR3: CASSPGGGANYGYTF; DNA: TGTGCCAGCAGCCCGGGGGGGGGCGCCAACTATGGCTACACCTTC
D: TRBD1; J: TRBJ2-2; V: TRBV10-2; size: -; CDR3: CASTPKGTGANTGELFF; DNA: TGCGCCAGCACCCCCAAAGGGACAGGCGCGAACACCGGGGAGCTGTTTTTT
D: TRBD1; J: TRBJ1-6; V: TRBV5-6; size: -; CDR3: CASSSPDRGQNSPLHF; DNA: TGTGCCAGCAGCTCCCCGGACAGGGGACAGAATTCACCCCTCCACTTT
D: -; J: TRBJ1-1; V: TRBV7-2; size: few; CDR3: CASSHPIGGVNTEAFF; DNA: TGTGCCAGCAGCCACCCAATCGGGGGAGTGAACACTGAAGCTTTCTTT
D: TRBD2; J: TRBJ2-5; V: TRBV10-3; size: -; CDR3: CAISLGLAGQETQYF; DNA: TGTGCCATCAGCCTGGGACTAGCGGGGCAAGAGACCCAGTACTTC
D: -; J: TRBJ2-1; V: TRBV6-5; size: -; CDR3: CASSRGYNEQFF; DNA: TGTGCCAGCTCTCGCGGCTACAATGAGCAGTTCTTC
D: TRBD1; J: TRBJ1-6; V: TRBV3-1/TRBV3-2; size: -; CDR3: CASSQGIPTGASGPLHF; DNA: TGTGCCAGCAGCCAGGGGATACCTACAGGGGCCTCGGGACCCCTCCACTTT
D: -; J: TRBJ2-5; V: TRBV7-9; size: -; CDR3: CASSLGRLGGQETQYF; DNA: TGTGCCAGCAGCTTAGGGCGGCTAGGGGGTCAAGAGACCCAGTACTTC
D: TRBD2; J: TRBJ2-1; V: TRBV7-9; size: -; CDR3: CASRFLAGPDNEQFF; DNA: TGTGCCAGCAGGTTCCTAGCGGGACCCGACAATGAGCAGTTCTTC
D: TRBD1; J: TRBJ2-5; V: TRBV10-3; size: -; CDR3: CAISSGQIQETQYF; DNA: TGTGCCATCAGTTCGGGACAGATACAAGAGACCCAGTACTTC
D: -; J: TRBJ1-1; V: TRBV5-5; size: -; CDR3: CASSLSPGVLNTEAFF; DNA: TGTGCCAGCAGCTTGAGTCCAGGGGTACTGAACACTGAAGCTTTCTTT
D: -; J: TRBJ2-7; V: TRBV19; size: -; CDR3: CASSAGFPISEQYF; DNA: TGTGCCAGTAGTGCCGGGTTCCCCATCTCCGAGCAGTACTTC
D: TRBD1; J: TRBJ2-1; V: TRBV7-2; size: -; CDR3: CASSPRGPRGNEQFF; DNA: TGTGCCAGCAGCCCGAGGGGGCCCAGAGGCAATGAGCAGTTCTTC
D: TRBD1; J: TRBJ2-7; V: TRBV5-4; size: -; CDR3: CASSLAPGTALYEQYF; DNA: TGTGCCAGCAGCTTGGCACCCGGGACAGCTCTCTACGAGCAGTACTTC
D: TRBD1; J: TRBJ1-6; V: TRBV24-1; size: -; CDR3: CATSPTGENSPLHF; DNA: TGTGCCACCAGTCCCACAGGGGAAAATTCACCCCTCCACTTT
D: -; J: TRBJ1-5; V: TRBV5-6; size: -; CDR3: CASSLKGDQPQHF; DNA: TGTGCCAGCAGCCTTAAAGGGGATCAGCCCCAGCATTTT
D: -; J: TRBJ2-3; V: TRBV18; size: -; CDR3: CASSPASAGSGPDTQYF; DNA: TGTGCCAGCTCACCAGCTTCGGCAGGGTCGGGCCCAGATACGCAGTATTTT
D: -; J: TRBJ1-2; V: TRBV4-2; size: few; CDR3: CASSQENGAPYGYTF; DNA: TGTGCCAGCAGCCAAGAGAATGGGGCTCCCTATGGCTACACCTTC
D: -; J: TRBJ2-1; V: TRBV24-1; size: -; CDR3: CATSEPGRNEQFF; DNA: TGTGCCACCAGTGAGCCAGGGCGGAATGAGCAGTTCTTC
D: TRBD1; J: TRBJ1-1; V: TRBV12-5; size: -; CDR3: CASGWGTGTMNTEAFF; DNA: TGTGCTAGTGGTTGGGGGACAGGTACCATGAACACTGAAGCTTTCTTT
D: -; J: TRBJ2-1; V: TRBV5-6; size: -; CDR3: CASSVKAGSYNEQFF; DNA: TGTGCCAGCAGCGTAAAAGCTGGCTCCTACAATGAGCAGTTCTTC
D: -; J: TRBJ1-2; V: TRBV10-1; size: -; CDR3: CASSESFPFNYGYTF; DNA: TGCGCCAGCAGTGAGTCGTTTCCATTTAACTATGGCTACACCTTC
D: TRBD1; J: TRBJ2-7; V: TRBV29-1; size: -; CDR3: CSVAPRGRYEQYF; DNA: TGCAGCGTTGCGCCCAGGGGGCGCTACGAGCAGTACTTC
D: -; J: TRBJ1-1; V: TRBV5-1; size: -; CDR3: CASKQALNTEAFF; DNA: TGCGCCAGCAAACAGGCGTTGAACACTGAAGCTTTCTTT
D: -; J: TRBJ2-1; V: TRBV29-1; size: -; CDR3: CSGRQTASYNEQFF; DNA: TGCAGCGGACGACAGACCGCCTCCTACAATGAGCAGTTCTTC
D: -; J: TRBJ2-3; V: TRBV15; size: -; CDR3: CATSKPGGRAGWPYF; DNA: TGTGCCACCAGCAAACCCGGGGGGCGAGCCGGCTGGCCGTATTTT
D: TRBD2; J: TRBJ2-3; V: TRBV10-2; size: -; CDR3: CASSVGLAGRSTDTQYF; DNA: TGCGCCAGCAGTGTGGGACTAGCGGGGCGTAGCACAGATACGCAGTATTTT
D: -; J: TRBJ1-3; V: TRBV19; size: -; CDR3: CASTEGRGNTIYF; DNA: TGTGCCAGTACCGAGGGTAGGGGAAACACCATATATTTT